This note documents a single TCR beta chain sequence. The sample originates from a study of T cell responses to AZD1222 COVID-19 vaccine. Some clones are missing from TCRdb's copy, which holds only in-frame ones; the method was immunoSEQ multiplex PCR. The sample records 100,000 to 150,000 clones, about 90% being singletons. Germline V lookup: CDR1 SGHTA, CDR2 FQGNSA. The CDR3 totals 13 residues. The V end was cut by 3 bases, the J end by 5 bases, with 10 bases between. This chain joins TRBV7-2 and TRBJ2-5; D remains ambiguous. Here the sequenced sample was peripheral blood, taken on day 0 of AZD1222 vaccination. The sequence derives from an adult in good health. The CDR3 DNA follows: TGTGCCAGCAGCTTTGCCGGAGAGGAGACCCAGTACTTC. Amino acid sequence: CASSFAGEETQYF.